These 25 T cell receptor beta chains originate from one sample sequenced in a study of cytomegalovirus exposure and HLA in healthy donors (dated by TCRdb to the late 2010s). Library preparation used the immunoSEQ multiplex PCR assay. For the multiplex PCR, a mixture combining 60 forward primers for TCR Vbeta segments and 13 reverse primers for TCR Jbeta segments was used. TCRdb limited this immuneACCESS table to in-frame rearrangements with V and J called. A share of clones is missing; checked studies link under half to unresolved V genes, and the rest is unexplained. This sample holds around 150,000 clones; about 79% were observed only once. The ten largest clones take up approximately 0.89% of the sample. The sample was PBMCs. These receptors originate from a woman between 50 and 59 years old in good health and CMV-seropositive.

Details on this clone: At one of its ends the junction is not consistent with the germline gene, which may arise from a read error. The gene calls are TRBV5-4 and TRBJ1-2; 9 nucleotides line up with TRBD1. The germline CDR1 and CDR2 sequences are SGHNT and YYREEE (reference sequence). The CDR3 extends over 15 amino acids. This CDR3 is CASSLDRGLGYGYIF. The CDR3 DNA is TGTGCCAGCAGCTTGGACAGGGGGCTGGGATATGGCTACATCTTC.

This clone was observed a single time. The CDR3 sequence is CASSSGLAGSTDTQYF. CDR3 nucleotides: TGCGCCAGCAGCTCCGGACTAGCGGGGAGCACAGATACGCAGTATTTT. The chain links TRBV5-1 to TRBJ2-3; the match to TRBD2 covers 12 bases. The V and J ends lost 3 bases and 0 bases, in that order; junction bases with no gene match: 2. The CDR3 consists of 16 residues. Germline V lookup: CDR1 SGHRS, CDR2 YFSETQ.

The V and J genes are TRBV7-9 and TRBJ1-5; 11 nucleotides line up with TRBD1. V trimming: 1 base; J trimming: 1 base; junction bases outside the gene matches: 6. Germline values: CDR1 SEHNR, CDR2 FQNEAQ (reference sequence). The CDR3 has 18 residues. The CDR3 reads CASSLGTGGRGSNQPQHF. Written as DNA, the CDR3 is TGTGCCAGCAGCTTAGGGACAGGGGGCCGGGGAAGCAATCAGCCCCAGCATTTT.

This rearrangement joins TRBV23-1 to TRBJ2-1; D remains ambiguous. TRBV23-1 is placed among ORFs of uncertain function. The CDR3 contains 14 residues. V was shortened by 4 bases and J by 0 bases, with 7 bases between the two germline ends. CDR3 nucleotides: TGCGCCAGCAGTCGCGTGAGCTCCTACAATGAGCAGTTCTTC. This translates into CASSRVSSYNEQFF.

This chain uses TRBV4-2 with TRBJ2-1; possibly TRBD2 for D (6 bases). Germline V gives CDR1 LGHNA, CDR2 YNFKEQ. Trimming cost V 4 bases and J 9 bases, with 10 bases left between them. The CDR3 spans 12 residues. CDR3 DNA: TGTGCCAGCAGCCCCGAGGGAGGTGAGCAGTTCTTC. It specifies CASSPEGGEQFF.

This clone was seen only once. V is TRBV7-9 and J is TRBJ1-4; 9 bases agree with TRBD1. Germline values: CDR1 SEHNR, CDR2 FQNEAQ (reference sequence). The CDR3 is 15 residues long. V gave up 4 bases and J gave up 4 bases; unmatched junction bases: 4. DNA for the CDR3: TGTGCCAGCAGCTCAAACAGGGGGCTTAATGAAAAACTGTTTTTT. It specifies CASSSNRGLNEKLFF.

CDR3 nucleotide sequence: TGTGCCAGTAGTATAAGGCAGGGGTACAATCAGCCCCAGCATTTT. Translated, it gives CASSIRQGYNQPQHF. This sequence joins TRBV19 and TRBJ1-5; possibly TRBD1 for D (6 bases). The CDR3 sequence is 15 residues long. With 2 bases removed from V and 3 bases from J, the gap between germline ends came to 11 bases. Germline CDR1 is LNHDA and CDR2 is SQIVND (reference sequence).

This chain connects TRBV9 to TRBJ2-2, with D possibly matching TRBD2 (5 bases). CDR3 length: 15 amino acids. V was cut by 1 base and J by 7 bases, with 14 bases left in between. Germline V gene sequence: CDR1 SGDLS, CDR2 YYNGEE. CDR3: CASSVSGVPGGELFF. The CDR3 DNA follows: TGTGCCAGCAGCGTATCCGGGGTCCCCGGCGGGGAGCTGTTTTTT.

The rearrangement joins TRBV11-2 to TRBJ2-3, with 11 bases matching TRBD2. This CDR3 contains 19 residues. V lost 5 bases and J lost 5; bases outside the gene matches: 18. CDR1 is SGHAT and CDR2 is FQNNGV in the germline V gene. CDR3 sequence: CASSPGGIAGGPDLDTQYF. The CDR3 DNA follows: TGTGCCAGCAGCCCCGGGGGTATAGCGGGGGGGCCTGATTTAGATACGCAGTATTTT. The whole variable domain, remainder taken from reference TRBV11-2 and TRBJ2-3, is EAGVAQSPRYKIIEKRQSVAFWCNPISGHATLYWYQQILGQGPKLLIQFQNNGVVDDSQLPKDRFSAERLKGVDSTLKIQPAKLEDSAVYLCASSPGGIAGGPDLDTQYFGPGTRLTVL.

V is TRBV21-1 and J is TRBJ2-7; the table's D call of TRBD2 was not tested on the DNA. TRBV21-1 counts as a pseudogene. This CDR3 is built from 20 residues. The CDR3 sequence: CTSSKEPESGRLFLAYEQYF. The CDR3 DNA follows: TGTACCAGCAGCAAAGAGCCTGAAAGCGGGAGGCTTTTTCTTGCCTACGAGCAGTACTTC.

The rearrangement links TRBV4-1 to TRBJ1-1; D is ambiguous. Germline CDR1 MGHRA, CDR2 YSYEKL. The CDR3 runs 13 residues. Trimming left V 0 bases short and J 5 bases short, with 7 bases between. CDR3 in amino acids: CASSQDGGTEAFF. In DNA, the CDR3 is TGCGCCAGCAGCCAAGATGGAGGGACTGAAGCTTTCTTT.

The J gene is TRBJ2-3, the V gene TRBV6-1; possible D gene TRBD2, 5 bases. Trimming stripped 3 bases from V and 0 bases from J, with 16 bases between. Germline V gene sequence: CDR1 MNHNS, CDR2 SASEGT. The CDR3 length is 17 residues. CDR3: CASSDLNRGSSTDTQYF. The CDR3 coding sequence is TGTGCCAGCAGTGATCTTAATCGGGGATCAAGCACAGATACGCAGTATTTT.

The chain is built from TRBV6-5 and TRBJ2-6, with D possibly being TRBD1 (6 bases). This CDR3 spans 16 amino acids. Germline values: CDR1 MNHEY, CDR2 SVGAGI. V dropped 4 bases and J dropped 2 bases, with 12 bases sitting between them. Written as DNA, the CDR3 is TGTGCCAGCAGTTTAACGACAGGCCCTGGGGCCAACGTCCTGACTTTC. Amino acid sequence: CASSLTTGPGANVLTF.

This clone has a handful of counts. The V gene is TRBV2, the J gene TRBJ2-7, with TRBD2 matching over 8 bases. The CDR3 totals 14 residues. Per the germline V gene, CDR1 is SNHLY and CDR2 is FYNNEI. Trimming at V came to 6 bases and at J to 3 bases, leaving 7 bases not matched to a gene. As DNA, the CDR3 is TGTGCCAGCAGCGTAAGACTAGCGAGCTACGAGCAGTACTTC. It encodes CASSVRLASYEQYF.

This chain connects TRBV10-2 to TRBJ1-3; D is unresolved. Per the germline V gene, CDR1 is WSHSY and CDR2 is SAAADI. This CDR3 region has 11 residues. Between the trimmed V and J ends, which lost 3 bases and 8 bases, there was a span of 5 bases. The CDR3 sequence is CASSDSYTIYF. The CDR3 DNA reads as TGCGCCAGCAGTGATTCATACACCATATATTTT.

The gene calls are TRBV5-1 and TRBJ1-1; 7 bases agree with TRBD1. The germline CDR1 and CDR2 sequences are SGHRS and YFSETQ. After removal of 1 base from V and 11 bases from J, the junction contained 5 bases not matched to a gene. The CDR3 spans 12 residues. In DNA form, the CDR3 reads TGCGCCAGCAGCTTGACAGGGGATGGGGCTTTCTTT. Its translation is CASSLTGDGAFF.

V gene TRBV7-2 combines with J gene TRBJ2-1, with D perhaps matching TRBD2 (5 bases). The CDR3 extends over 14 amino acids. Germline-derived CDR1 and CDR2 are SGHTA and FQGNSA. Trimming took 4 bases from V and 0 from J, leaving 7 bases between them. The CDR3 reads CASSWESSYNEQFF. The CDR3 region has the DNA TGTGCCAGCAGCTGGGAGAGCTCCTACAATGAGCAGTTCTTC.

CDR3 in DNA: TGTGCCAGCAGTGAATGGGGGGGAGGGTCCACAGAGACCCAGTACTTC. Protein product: CASSEWGGGSTETQYF. The rearrangement links TRBV6-1 to TRBJ2-5; 7 bases are a match to TRBD2. The germline CDR1 and CDR2 sequences are MNHNS and SASEGT. The CDR3 extends over 16 amino acids. Trimming removed 2 bases from V and 4 bases from J; junction bases left unmatched: 10.

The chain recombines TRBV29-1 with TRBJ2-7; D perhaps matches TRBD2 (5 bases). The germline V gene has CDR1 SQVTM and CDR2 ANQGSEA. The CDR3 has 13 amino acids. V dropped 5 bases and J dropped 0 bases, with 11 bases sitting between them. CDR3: CSVRETASYEQYF. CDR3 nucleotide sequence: TGCAGCGTTAGGGAGACGGCCTCCTACGAGCAGTACTTC.

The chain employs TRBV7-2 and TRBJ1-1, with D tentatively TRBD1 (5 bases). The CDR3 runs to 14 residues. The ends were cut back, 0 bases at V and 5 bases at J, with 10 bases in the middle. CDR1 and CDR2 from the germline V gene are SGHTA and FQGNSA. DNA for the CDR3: TGTGCCAGCAGCTTAGCAGGGGCGCCGACTGAAGCTTTCTTT. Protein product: CASSLAGAPTEAFF.

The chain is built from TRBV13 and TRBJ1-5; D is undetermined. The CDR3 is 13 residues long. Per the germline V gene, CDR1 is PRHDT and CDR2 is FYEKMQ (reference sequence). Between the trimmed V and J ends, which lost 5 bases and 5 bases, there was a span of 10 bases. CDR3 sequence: CASSANRDQPQHF. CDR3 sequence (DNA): TGTGCCAGCAGCGCAAACAGAGATCAGCCCCAGCATTTT.

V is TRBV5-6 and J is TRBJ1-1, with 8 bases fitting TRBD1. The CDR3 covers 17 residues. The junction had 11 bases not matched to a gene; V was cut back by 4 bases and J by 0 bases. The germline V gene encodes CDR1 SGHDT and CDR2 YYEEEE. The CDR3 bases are TGTGCCAGCAGCCGAAATACCAGGGGGCGGGTGAACACTGAAGCTTTCTTT. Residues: CASSRNTRGRVNTEAFF.

CDR3 sequence reads: CASSESWVSFYEQYF. The CDR3 coding sequence is TGTGCCAGCAGTGAAAGTTGGGTTAGCTTCTACGAGCAGTACTTC. V is TRBV6-1 and J is TRBJ2-7; D not certain. V was trimmed by 2 bases and J by 3 bases, leaving 14 bases between them. The CDR3 contains 15 residues. Germline V gene data show CDR1 as MNHNS and CDR2 as SASEGT.

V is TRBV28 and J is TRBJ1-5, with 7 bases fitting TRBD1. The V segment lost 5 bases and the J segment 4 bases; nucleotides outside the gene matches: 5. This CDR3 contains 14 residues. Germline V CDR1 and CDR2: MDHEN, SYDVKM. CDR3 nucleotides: TGTGCCAGCAGTCTAGGGACAGCGAATCAGCCCCAGCATTTT. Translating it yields CASSLGTANQPQHF.

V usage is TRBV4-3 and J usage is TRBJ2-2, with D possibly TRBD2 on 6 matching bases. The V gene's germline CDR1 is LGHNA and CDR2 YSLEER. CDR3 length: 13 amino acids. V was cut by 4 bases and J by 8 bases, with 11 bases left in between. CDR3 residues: CASSPGVQGELFF. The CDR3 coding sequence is TGCGCCAGCAGCCCGGGAGTCCAAGGGGAGCTGTTTTTT.